This record covers a single T cell receptor beta chain. Its antigen is unknown. Of the isolated RNA, all was reverse transcribed, and so the sequenced material was expressed TCRB transcripts. It was found that naive, central memory and regulatory T cell samples averaged around 3.8 million reads. The table came from immunoSEQ multiplex PCR; TCRdb's copy has only in-frame clones and leaves some out. The repertoire includes hundreds of thousands of clones, approximately 28% of them detected once, and around 0.065% sits in the top ten. The data originate from a study of beta chain features in type 1 diabetes. The study, taken as a whole, reports: The study left unresolved whether HLA type influences TCRB rearrangement. There was a possibility that cDNA sequencing over-represented cells with high TCR expression. PCR might favor shorter templates, equally in patients and controls.

Germline CDR1 SGDLS, CDR2 YYNGEE. The CDR3 is made up of 15 amino acids. V lost 4 bases and J lost 2; bases outside the gene matches: 3. This clonotype originated in a man aged 18 to 29 in good health. Sequencing was performed on naive CD4+ T cells from blood. The J gene is TRBJ2-3, the V gene TRBV9, with TRBD2 matching 11 bases. The CDR3, as DNA: TGTGCCAGCAGCTTGACTAGCGGGATCACAGATACGCAGTATTTT. As protein: CASSLTSGITDTQYF.